This TCR beta chain was observed in a study of control samples from healthy donors and cancer patients. Produced via immunoSEQ multiplex PCR; TCRdb's table is partial and in-frame only. The data hold 120,000 or so clones, with 75% to 95% observed a single time. V lost 2 bases to trimming and J lost 3 bases; unmatched junction nucleotides: 7. CDR3 length: 16 residues. Germline V gene data show CDR1 as SGDLS and CDR2 as YYNGEE. This clone has a handful of counts. Material: blood. The chain couples TRBV9 to TRBJ2-2, with 7 bases fitting TRBD1. The receptor was derived from a man between 18 and 29 years old in good health. In DNA form, the CDR3 reads TGTGCCAGCAGCGTGGATGGGACAGTTTACACCGGGGAGCTGTTTTTT. This encodes CASSVDGTVYTGELFF.